These 20 T cell receptor beta chains were all obtained from the same sample, sequenced in a study of PD-L1 blockade in urothelial cancer. Time point in this sample: pretreatment peripheral blood. Produced via immunoSEQ multiplex PCR; TCRdb's table is partial and in-frame only. The data contain about 72,000 clones, approximately 83% of them seen just once; the ten biggest clones take up about 16%. The sequencing used PBMCs, collected around atezolizumab (anti-PD-L1) treatment. These receptors came from a man between 60 and 70 years old with urothelial cancer.

This clone turned up a few times. The chain uses TRBV18 and TRBJ1-4; 7 positions agree with TRBD1. The germline CDR1 and CDR2 sequences are KGHSH and LQKENI. V lost 4 bases to trimming and J lost 2 bases; unmatched junction nucleotides: 1. This CDR3 has 14 amino acids. The CDR3 DNA sequence: TGTGCCAGCTCACTGGACAGGACTAATGAAAAACTGTTTTTT. It specifies CASSLDRTNEKLFF.

This chain uses TRBV9 with TRBJ1-2; 8 bases are a match to TRBD1. CDR1 is SGDLS, CDR2 YYNGEE, per germline. The CDR3 loop spans 15 amino acids. Unmatched junction bases numbered 13, after V lost 5 bases and J lost 7 bases. The CDR3 here is CASREAGTGVSGYTF. CDR3 nucleotide sequence: TGTGCCAGCAGAGAAGCCGGGACAGGAGTTTCTGGCTACACCTTC.

The chain couples TRBV5-1 to TRBJ1-3; 7 nucleotides agree with TRBD1. The CDR3 runs 15 residues. The V and J ends lost 4 bases and 0 bases, in that order; junction bases with no gene match: 4. Germline assignment: CDR1 SGHRS and CDR2 YFSETQ. CDR3: CASSPRDSSGNTIYF. For the CDR3, the DNA is TGCGCCAGCAGCCCCCGGGACAGCTCTGGAAACACCATATATTTT.

This sequence joins TRBV29-1 and TRBJ2-3; D perhaps matches TRBD1 (6 bases). CDR3 length: 13 amino acids. Per the germline V gene, CDR1 is SQVTM and CDR2 is ANQGSEA. Trimming took off 3 bases at V and 5 bases at J, with 12 bases between the two ends. Here the CDR3 reads CSVERVGGDTQYF. The CDR3 region has the DNA TGCAGCGTTGAGAGGGTAGGGGGAGATACGCAGTATTTT.

The chain combines TRBV5-4 with TRBJ1-2, with D maybe TRBD1 (5 bases). Between the trimmed V and J ends, which lost 2 bases and 4 bases, there was a span of 15 bases. Germline CDR1 is SGHNT and CDR2 is YYREEE (reference sequence). CDR3 size: 15 residues. The CDR3 nucleotides are TGTGCCAGCAGCTTACGGGACGCGGGGGTCTATGGCTACACCTTC. Protein sequence: CASSLRDAGVYGYTF.

CDR3 in amino acids: CASSLDRSGGYTF. As DNA, the CDR3 is TGTGCCAGCAGTTTGGACCGAAGCGGTGGCTACACCTTC. The chain links TRBV6-6 to TRBJ1-2, with D uncertain. The CDR3 has 13 residues. CDR1 and CDR2 (germline): MNHNY, SVGAGI (reference sequence). Trimming took off 4 bases at V and 7 bases at J, with 13 bases between the two ends.

The V and J genes are TRBV19 and TRBJ1-3; 11 bases are a match to TRBD1. Trimming cost V 5 bases and J 5 bases; bases outside gene matches: 8. CDR1 and CDR2 (germline): LNHDA, SQIVND (reference sequence). CDR3 length: 16 amino acids. The CDR3 sequence: CASSSSGTGGRNTIYF. CDR3 bases: TGTGCCAGTAGTTCATCCGGGACAGGGGGTCGAAACACCATATATTTT.

The rearrangement joins TRBV19 to TRBJ2-3, with 11 bases that match TRBD2. This CDR3 is built from 16 residues. The germline CDR1 and CDR2 sequences are LNHDA and SQIVND (reference sequence). After removal of 3 bases from V and 4 bases from J, the junction contained 6 bases not matched to a gene. CDR3 nucleotide sequence: TGTGCCAGTAGTATTCTTAGCGGGGGGGTACCAGATACGCAGTATTTT. This codes for CASSILSGGVPDTQYF. Together with reference TRBV19 and TRBJ2-3, the CDR3 gives the full variable domain: DGGITQSPKYLFRKEGQNVTLSCEQNLNHDAMYWYRQDPGQGLRLIYYSQIVNDFQKGDIAEGYSVSREKKESFPLTVTSAQKNPTAFYLCASSILSGGVPDTQYFGPGTRLTVL.

This clone appeared once. In nucleotides, the CDR3 is TGTGCAAGTCGCTCTAAACCACGAGTCAGGGGTAAGAACCTGAGTACTGAAGCTTTCTTT. Protein: CASRSKPRVRGKNLSTEAFF. The chain recombines TRBV12-2 with TRBJ1-1; the table gives TRBD1 as D, unverified against the DNA. TRBV12-2 is a known pseudogene. The CDR3 runs 20 residues.

The J gene is TRBJ2-5, the V gene TRBV6-5; possibly TRBD2 for D (7 bases). This CDR3 spans 15 amino acids. Deletions cut 5 bases from V and 1 base from J, with 14 bases between. Germline CDR1 MNHEY, CDR2 SVGAGI. CDR3 in DNA: TGTGCCAGCAGTGTAGGGGGGGTAACCCAAGAGACCCAGTACTTC. Residues: CASSVGGVTQETQYF.

The rearrangement uses TRBV10-3 and TRBJ2-2; 8 nucleotides align to TRBD2. The V gene end was trimmed by 9 bases and the J gene end by 3 bases; junction bases not matched to a gene: 9. The length of the CDR3 is 15 residues. The germline V gene has CDR1 ENHRY and CDR2 SYGVKD. CDR3 bases: TGTGCCATTGGGACCAGCGGGGGCCACACCGGGGAGCTGTTTTTT. Translated: CAIGTSGGHTGELFF.

CDR3 in DNA: TGCGCCAGCAGCAGCGGGGGGAGCTACACCGGGGAGCTGTTTTTT. Translated: CASSSGGSYTGELFF. The rearrangement uses TRBV5-1 and TRBJ2-2, with 9 bases aligning to TRBD2. Germline CDR1 SGHRS, CDR2 YFSETQ. With V trimmed by 4 bases and J by 3 bases, 4 bases remained unmatched. The CDR3 spans 15 residues. The full variable domain, with the rest looked up from reference TRBV5-1 and TRBJ2-2, is KAGVTQTPRYLIKTRGQQVTLSCSPISGHRSVSWYQQTPGQGLQFLFEYFSETQRNKGNFPGRFSGRQFSNSRSEMNVSTLELGDSALYLCASSSGGSYTGELFFGEGSRLTVL.

The chain is built from TRBV5-4 and TRBJ1-6, with D perhaps matching TRBD1 (6 bases). V was cut by 4 bases and J by 8 bases, with 16 bases left in between. Germline V lookup: CDR1 SGHNT, CDR2 YYREEE (reference sequence). The CDR3 totals 15 residues. The CDR3 bases are TGTGCCAGCAGCCCCGGGACAAATCGGGATTCACCCCTCCACTTT. It codes for CASSPGTNRDSPLHF.

This clone was seen a single time. The J gene is TRBJ1-2, the V gene TRBV6-4, with D perhaps matching TRBD1 (5 bases). V was pared by 0 bases and J by 5 bases, with 16 bases between. The CDR3 covers 16 residues. Germline V gene lookup returns CDR1 MRHNA and CDR2 SNTAGT. CDR3 protein: CASSDSPGRGVYGYTF. As DNA, the CDR3 is TGTGCCAGCAGTGACTCACCAGGGCGCGGGGTTTATGGCTACACCTTC.

The CDR3, as DNA: TGTGCCAGCAGCCCGTCGGCTAGCAGGCAGGATGAGCAGTTCTTC. It is translated as CASSPSASRQDEQFF. This chain joins TRBV7-9 and TRBJ2-1, with D possibly TRBD2 on 5 matching bases. Trimming left V 5 bases short and J 8 bases short, with 19 bases between. Germline CDR1 reads SEHNR; CDR2 reads FQNEAQ (reference sequence). The CDR3 length is 15 residues.

The chain links TRBV5-1 to TRBJ1-2, with 7 bases lining up with TRBD1. This CDR3 comprises 16 residues. The V gene end was trimmed by 4 bases and the J gene end by 4 bases; junction bases not matched to a gene: 13. Per germline, CDR1 SGHRS and CDR2 YFSETQ. In nucleotides, the CDR3 is TGCGCCAGCAGCCGCTCGGGTTCAGGGGGTCCCTATGGCTACACCTTC. This gives the protein CASSRSGSGGPYGYTF.

The chain has TRBV30 and TRBJ2-5; perhaps TRBD1 as D (5 bases). This CDR3 has 13 residues. The V gene's germline CDR1 is GTSNPN and CDR2 SVGIG (reference sequence). The V and J ends lost 5 bases and 1 base respectively, with 11 bases between them. DNA of the CDR3: TGTGCCTGGGGCCGACAGAGCCAAGAGACCCAGTACTTC. This translates into CAWGRQSQETQYF.

The chain recombines TRBV7-6 with TRBJ2-1; no clear D. V gave up 0 bases and J gave up 4 bases, with 13 bases separating them. CDR3 length equals 16 residues. The V gene's germline CDR1 is SGHVS and CDR2 FNYEAQ. In DNA form, the CDR3 reads TGTGCCAGCAGCTTAGCCCGACACCCATTATACAATGAGCAGTTCTTC. It specifies CASSLARHPLYNEQFF.

This clone was counted a single time. This chain joins TRBV6-5 and TRBJ1-3; D may be TRBD1 (6 bases). The CDR3 contains 14 residues. The V gene lost 5 bases and the J gene lost 2 bases, with 10 bases spanning the gap. Looked up from germline, CDR1 is MNHEY and CDR2 is SVGAGI. CDR3 sequence (DNA): TGTGCCAGCAGTGGGGGGGCGCCTGGAAACACCATATATTTT. Residues: CASSGGAPGNTIYF.

This clone was counted once. J is TRBJ1-6 and V is TRBV19, with D perhaps matching TRBD1 (6 bases). The germline V and J ends were trimmed by 5 bases and 7 bases, with 12 bases remaining between them. Germline CDR1 is LNHDA and CDR2 is SQIVND (reference sequence). The CDR3 contains 14 residues. The CDR3 sequence: CASSARTENSPLHF. The CDR3, as DNA: TGTGCCAGTAGTGCCCGGACAGAAAATTCACCCCTCCACTTT.